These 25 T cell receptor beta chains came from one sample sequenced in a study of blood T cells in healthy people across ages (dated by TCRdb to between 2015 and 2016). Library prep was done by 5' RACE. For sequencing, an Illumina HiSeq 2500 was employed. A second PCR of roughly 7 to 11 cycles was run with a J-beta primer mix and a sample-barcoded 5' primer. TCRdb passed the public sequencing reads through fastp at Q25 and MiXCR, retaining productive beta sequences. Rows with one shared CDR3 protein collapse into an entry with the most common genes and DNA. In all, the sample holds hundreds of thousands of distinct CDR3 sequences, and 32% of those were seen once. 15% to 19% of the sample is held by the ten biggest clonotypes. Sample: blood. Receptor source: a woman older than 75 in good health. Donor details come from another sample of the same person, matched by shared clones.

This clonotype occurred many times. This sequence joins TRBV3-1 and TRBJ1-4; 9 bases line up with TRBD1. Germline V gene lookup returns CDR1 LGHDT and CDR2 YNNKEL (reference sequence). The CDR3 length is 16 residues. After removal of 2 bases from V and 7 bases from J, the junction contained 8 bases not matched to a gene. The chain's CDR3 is CASSQSPGTGPEKLFF. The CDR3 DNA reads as TGTGCCAGCAGCCAAAGCCCCGGGACAGGGCCTGAAAAACTGTTTTTT.

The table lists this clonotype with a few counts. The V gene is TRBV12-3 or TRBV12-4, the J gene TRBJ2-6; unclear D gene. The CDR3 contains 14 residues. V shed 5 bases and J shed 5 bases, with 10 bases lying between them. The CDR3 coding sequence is TGTGCCAGCAGTCCCCTTTTGTGGGCCAACGTCCTGACTTTC. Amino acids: CASSPLLWANVLTF.

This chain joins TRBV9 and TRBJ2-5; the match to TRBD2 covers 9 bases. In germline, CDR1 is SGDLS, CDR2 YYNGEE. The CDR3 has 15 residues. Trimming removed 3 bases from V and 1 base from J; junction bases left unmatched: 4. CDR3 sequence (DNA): TGTGCCAGCAGCGCCGGACTAGCGATCCAAGAGACCCAGTACTTC. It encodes CASSAGLAIQETQYF.

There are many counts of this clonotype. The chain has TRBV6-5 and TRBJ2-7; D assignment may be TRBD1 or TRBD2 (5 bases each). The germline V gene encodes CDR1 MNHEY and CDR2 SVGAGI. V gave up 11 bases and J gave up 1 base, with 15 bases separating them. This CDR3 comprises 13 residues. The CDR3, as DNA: TGTGCCGCTTTTAGTTGGGGGTCCTACGAGCAGTACTTC. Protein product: CAAFSWGSYEQYF.

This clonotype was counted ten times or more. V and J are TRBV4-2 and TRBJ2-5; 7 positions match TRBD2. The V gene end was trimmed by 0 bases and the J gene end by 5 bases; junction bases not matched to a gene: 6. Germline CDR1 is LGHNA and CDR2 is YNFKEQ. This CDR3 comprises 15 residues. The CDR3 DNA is TGTGCCAGCAGCCAAGATGGGAGGGAGCACGAGACCCAGTACTTC. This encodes CASSQDGREHETQYF.

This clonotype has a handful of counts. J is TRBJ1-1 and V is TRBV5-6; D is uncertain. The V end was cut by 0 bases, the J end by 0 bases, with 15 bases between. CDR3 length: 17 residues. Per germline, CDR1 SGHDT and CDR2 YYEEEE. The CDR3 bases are TGTGCCAGCAGCTTGGGTCTCCTTGGCAGAATGAACACTGAAGCTTTCTTT. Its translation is CASSLGLLGRMNTEAFF. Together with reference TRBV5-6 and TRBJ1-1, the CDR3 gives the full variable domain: DAGVTQSPTHLIKTRGQQVTLRCSPKSGHDTVSWYQQALGQGPQFIFQYYEEEERQRGNFPDRFSGHQFPNYSSELNVNALLLGDSALYLCASSLGLLGRMNTEAFFGQGTRLTVV.

The DNA for the CDR3 is TGTGCCAGCAGGGGGTCCTGGCAGGGGGCCAACGTCTGGACTTTC. Amino acids: CASRGSWQGANVWTF. V and J are TRBV2 and TRBJ2-6; 8 positions agree with TRBD1. CDR1 and CDR2 (germline): SNHLY, FYNNEI. This CDR3 is built from 15 residues. The J segment lost 18 bases and the V segment lost 6 bases, leaving 19 bases of the junction unmatched.

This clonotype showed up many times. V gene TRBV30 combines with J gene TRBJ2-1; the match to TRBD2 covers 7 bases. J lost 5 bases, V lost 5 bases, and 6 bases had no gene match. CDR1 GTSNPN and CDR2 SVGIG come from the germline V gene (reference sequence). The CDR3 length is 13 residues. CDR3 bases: TGTGCCTGGGGGGGGGACGGAAACAATGAGCAGTTCTTC. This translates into CAWGGDGNNEQFF.

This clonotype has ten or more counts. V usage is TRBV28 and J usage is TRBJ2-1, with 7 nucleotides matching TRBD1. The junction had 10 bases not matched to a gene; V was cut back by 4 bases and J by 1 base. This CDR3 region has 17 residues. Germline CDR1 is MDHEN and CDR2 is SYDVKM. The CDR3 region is CASSSRGQMRSYNEQFF. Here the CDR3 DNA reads TGTGCCAGCAGTTCCCGGGGACAGATGAGGTCCTACAATGAGCAGTTCTTC.

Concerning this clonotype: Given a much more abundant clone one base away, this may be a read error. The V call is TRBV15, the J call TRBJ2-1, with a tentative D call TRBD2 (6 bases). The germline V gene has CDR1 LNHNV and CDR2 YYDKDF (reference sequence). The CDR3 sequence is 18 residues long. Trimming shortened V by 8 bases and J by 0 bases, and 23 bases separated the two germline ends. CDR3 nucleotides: TGTGCCACCTGCCATGACGGGGAGGCCGGCGGCTCCTACAATGAGCAGTTCTTC. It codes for CATCHDGEAGGSYNEQFF.

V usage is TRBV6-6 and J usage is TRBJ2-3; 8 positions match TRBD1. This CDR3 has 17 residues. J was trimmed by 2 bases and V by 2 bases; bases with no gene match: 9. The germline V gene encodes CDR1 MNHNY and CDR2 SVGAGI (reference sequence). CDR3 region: CASSYGQGALLTDTQYF. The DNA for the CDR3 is TGTGCCAGCAGTTACGGTCAGGGGGCCCTCCTCACAGATACGCAGTATTTT.

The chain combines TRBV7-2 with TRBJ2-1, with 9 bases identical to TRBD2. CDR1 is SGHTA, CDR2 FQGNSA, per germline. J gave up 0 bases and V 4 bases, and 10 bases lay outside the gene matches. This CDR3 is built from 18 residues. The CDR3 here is CASSSRGLASSSYNEQFF. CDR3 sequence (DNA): TGTGCCAGCAGCTCCAGAGGACTAGCGTCAAGCTCCTACAATGAGCAGTTCTTC.

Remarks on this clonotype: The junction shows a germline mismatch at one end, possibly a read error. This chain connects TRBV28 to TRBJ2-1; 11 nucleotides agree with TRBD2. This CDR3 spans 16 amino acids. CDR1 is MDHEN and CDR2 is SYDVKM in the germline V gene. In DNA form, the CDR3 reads TGTGCCAGCACACCGGGACTAGCGGTCTCCTACAATGAGCGGTTCTTC. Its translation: CASTPGLAVSYNERFF.

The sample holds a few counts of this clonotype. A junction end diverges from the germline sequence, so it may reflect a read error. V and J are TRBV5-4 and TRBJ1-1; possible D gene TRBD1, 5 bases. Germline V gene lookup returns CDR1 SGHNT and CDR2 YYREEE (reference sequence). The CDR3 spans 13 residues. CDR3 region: CASSLVDSVEAFF. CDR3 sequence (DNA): TGTGCTAGCAGCTTGGTCGACAGCGTGGAAGCTTTCTTT.

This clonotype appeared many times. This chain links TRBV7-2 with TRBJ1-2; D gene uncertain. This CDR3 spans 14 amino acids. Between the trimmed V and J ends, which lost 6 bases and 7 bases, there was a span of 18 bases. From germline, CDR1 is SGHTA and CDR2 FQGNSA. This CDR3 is CASSGSGERAGYTF. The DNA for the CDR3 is TGTGCCAGCAGTGGAAGTGGGGAGAGAGCTGGCTACACCTTC. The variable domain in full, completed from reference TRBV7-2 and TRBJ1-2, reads GAGVSQSPSNKVTEKGKDVELRCDPISGHTALYWYRQSLGQGLEFLIYFQGNSAPDKSGLPSDRFSAERTGGSVSTLTIQRTQQEDSAVYLCASSGSGERAGYTFGSGTRLTVV.

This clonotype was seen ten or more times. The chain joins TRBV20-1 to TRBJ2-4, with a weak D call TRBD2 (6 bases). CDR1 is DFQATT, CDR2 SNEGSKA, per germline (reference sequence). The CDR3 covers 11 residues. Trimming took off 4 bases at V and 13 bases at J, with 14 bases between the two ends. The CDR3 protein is CSANVGGPQYF. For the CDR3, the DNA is TGCAGTGCTAACGTCGGGGGTCCACAGTACTTC.

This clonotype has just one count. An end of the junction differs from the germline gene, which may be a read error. As DNA, the CDR3 is TGTACCAGCAGCAAGCTCCGGGACGGGTTTTCGAACACTGAAGCTTTCTTT. Translated, it gives CTSSKLRDGFSNTEAFF. The chain employs TRBV7-3 and TRBJ1-1; possible D gene TRBD1, 5 bases. Germline V gives CDR1 SGHTA, CDR2 FQGTGA. CDR3 length: 17 residues.

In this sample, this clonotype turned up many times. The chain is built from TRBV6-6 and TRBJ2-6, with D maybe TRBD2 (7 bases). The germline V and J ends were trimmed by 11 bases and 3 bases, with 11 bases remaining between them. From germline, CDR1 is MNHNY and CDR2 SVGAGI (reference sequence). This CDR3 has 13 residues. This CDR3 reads CAGGGDGANVLTF. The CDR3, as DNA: TGTGCCGGGGGGGGCGATGGGGCCAACGTCCTGACTTTC.

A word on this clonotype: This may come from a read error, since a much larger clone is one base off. Here the CDR3 DNA reads TGCGCCAGCAGCTTGGCCCCGGTAGGCATTATGAACACTGAAGCTTTCTTT. Its protein product is CASSLAPVGIMNTEAFF. This rearrangement joins TRBV5-1 to TRBJ1-1; D is unclear. This CDR3 spans 17 amino acids. The germline gives CDR1 SGHRS, CDR2 YFSETQ. Trimming took 0 bases from V and 0 from J, leaving 15 bases between them.

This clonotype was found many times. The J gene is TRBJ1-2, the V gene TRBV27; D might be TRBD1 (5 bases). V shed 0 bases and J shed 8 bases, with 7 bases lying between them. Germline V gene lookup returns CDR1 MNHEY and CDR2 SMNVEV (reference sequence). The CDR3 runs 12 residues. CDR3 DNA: TGTGCCAGCAGTTTATCCGGACAAGGCTACACCTTC. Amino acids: CASSLSGQGYTF.

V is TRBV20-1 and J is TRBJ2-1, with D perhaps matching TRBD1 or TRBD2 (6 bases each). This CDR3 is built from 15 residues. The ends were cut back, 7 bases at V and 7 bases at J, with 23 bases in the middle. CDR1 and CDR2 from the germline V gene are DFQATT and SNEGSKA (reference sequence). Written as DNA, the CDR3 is TGCAGTGTTGCCAAGGGGGGACTTCTTGGGAATGAGCAGTTCTTC. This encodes CSVAKGGLLGNEQFF.

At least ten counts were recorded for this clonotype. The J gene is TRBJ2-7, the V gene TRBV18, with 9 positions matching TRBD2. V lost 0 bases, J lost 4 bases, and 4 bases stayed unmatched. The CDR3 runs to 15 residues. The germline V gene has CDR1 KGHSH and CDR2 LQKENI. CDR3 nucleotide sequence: TGTGCCAGCTCACCACCCGGCGGGGGGGGATACGAGCAGTACTTC. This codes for CASSPPGGGGYEQYF. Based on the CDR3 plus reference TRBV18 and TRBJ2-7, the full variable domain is NAGVMQNPRHLVRRRGQEARLRCSPMKGHSHVYWYRQLPEEGLKFMVYLQKENIIDESGMPKERFSAEFPKEGPSILRIQQVVRGDSAAYFCASSPPGGGGYEQYFGPGTRLTVT.

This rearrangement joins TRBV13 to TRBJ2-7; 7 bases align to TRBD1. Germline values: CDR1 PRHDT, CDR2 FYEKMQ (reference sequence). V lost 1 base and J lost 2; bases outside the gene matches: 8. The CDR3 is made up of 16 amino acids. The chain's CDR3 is CASSLAATGDTYEQYF. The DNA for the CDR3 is TGTGCCAGCAGCTTAGCCGCTACAGGGGACACCTACGAGCAGTACTTC.

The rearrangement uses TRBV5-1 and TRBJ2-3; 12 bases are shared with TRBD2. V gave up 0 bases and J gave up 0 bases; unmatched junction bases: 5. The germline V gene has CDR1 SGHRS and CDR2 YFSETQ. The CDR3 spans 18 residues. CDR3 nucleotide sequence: TGCGCCAGCAGCTTGGGACTAGCGGGAGCAAGAAGCACAGATACGCAGTATTTT. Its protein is CASSLGLAGARSTDTQYF.

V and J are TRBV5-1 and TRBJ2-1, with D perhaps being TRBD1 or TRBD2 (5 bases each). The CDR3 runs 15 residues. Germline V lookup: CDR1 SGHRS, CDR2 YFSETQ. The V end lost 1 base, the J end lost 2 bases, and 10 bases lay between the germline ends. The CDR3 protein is CASSLTRGTYNEQFF. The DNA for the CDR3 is TGCGCCAGCAGCTTGACGAGGGGCACCTACAATGAGCAGTTCTTC.